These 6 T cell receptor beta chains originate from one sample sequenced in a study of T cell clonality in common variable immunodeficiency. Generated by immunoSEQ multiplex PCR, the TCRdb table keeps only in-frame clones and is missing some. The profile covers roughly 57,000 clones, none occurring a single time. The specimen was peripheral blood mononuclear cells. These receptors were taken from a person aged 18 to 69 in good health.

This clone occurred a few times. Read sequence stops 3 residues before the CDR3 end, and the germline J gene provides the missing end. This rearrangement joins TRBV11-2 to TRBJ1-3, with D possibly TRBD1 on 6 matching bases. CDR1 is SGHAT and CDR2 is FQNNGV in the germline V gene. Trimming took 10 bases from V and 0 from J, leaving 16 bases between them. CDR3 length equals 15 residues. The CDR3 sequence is CATSLDRSSGNTIYF. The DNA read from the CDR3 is TGTGCCACCTCGCTGGACAGATCCTCTGGAAACACC.

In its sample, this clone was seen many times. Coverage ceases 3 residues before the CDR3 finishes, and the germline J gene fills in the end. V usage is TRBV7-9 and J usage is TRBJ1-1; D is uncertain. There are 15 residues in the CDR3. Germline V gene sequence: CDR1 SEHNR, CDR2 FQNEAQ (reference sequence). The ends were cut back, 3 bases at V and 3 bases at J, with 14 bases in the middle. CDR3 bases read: TGTGCCAGCAGCTTTGAGCTTTCCCCGGACACTGAA. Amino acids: CASSFELSPDTE. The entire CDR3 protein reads CASSFELSPDTEAFF.

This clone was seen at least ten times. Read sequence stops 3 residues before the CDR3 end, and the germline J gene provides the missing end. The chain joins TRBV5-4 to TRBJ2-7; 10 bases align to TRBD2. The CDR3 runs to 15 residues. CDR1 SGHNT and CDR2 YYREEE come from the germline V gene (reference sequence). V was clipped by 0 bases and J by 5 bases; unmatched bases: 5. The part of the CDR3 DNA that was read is TGTGCCAGCAGCTTGGATGCTAGCGGGAGAAACGAG. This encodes CASSLDASGRNE. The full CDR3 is CASSLDASGRNEQYF.

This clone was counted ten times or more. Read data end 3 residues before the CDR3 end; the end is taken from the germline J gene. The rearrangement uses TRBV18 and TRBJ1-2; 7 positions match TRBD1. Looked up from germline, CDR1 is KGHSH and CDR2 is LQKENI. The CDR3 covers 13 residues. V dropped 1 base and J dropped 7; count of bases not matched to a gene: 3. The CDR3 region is CASSPRTGPGYTF. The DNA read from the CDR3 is TGTGCCAGCTCACCACGGACAGGTCCTGGC.

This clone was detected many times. The CDR3 here is CASSQDGGRGYTF. The sequenced CDR3 bases are TGTGCCAGCAGCCAGGACGGGGGACGTGGC. J is TRBJ1-2 and V is TRBV7-9; tentative D call: TRBD1 (5 bases). From the germline J gene comes the end of the CDR3, since the read stops 3 residues before it. In germline, CDR1 is SEHNR, CDR2 FQNEAQ (reference sequence). Trimming took off 5 bases at V and 7 bases at J, with 14 bases between the two ends. The CDR3 spans 13 residues.

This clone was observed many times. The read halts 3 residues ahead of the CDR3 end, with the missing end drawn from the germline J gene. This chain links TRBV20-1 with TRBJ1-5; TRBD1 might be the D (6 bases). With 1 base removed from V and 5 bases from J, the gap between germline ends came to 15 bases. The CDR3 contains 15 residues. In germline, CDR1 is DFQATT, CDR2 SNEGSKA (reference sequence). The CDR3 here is CSARVFKQGYQPQHF. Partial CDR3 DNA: TGCAGTGCTAGAGTTTTTAAACAGGGCTATCAGCCC.